This is a list of T cell receptor beta chains from one sample in a study of long-term antiretroviral therapy in people with HIV. Sequencing was performed with immunoSEQ multiplex PCR; in TCRdb, only in-frame clones are kept and a portion is missing. Among about 39,000 clones listed, approximately 80% were seen once. Here the sequenced sample was unsorted PBMCs, taken 0.6 years after starting antiretroviral therapy. These receptors were collected from a man younger than 35 with HIV. The CDR3 runs from the conserved cysteine through the conserved F or W. The order of the fields is clone size, D gene, V gene, J gene, CDR3 DNA, CDR3 protein. A D gene is named only where the DNA matches it firmly. The size of a clone is reported for some rows only, either as once, few or many, or as a class for expanded clones.

-	TRBD2	TRBV7-6	TRBJ2-1	TGTGCCAGCAGCCTCAAAACCCTCCTAGCGGGAGGGGGCAATGAGCAGTTCTTC	CASSLKTLLAGGGNEQFF
-	-	TRBV6-5	TRBJ2-7	TGTGCCAGCAGTCTCCGGTTAGCGGACGACGAGCAGTACTTC	CASSLRLADDEQYF
-	-	TRBV19	TRBJ1-5	TGTGCCAGTAGTATAGGTGCGGGCAGGGTGGATCAGCCCCAGCATTTT	CASSIGAGRVDQPQHF
-	-	TRBV19	TRBJ1-5	TGTGCCAGTAGTATAGACAGTCCGAATCAGCCCCAGCATTTT	CASSIDSPNQPQHF
-	TRBD2	TRBV7-2	TRBJ2-1	TGTGCCAGCAGCTCGATTAGACTAGCGGGAGGGGAGCAGTTCTTC	CASSSIRLAGGEQFF
-	-	TRBV7-9	TRBJ2-3	TGTGCCAGCAGCCTAAGTAGGGACGGAATAGACACAGATACGCAGTATTTT	CASSLSRDGIDTDTQYF
-	-	TRBV10-3	TRBJ2-3	TGTGCCATCAGTGAGTTAGATGAGGGGAGTCGGACGCAGTATTTT	CAISELDEGSRTQYF
-	TRBD1	TRBV28	TRBJ1-5	TGTGCCAGCAGTGGTGATTGGACAGGTAATCAGCCCCAGCATTTT	CASSGDWTGNQPQHF
-	TRBD2	TRBV11-2	TRBJ2-2	TGTGCCAGCAGCGAACTAGCGAAGGGGGAGCTGTTTTTT	CASSELAKGELFF
-	-	TRBV28	TRBJ2-5	TGTGCCAGCAGTTTCGGTATTAGAGAGACCCAGTACTTC	CASSFGIRETQYF
-	-	TRBV6-6	TRBJ2-2	TGTGCCAGCAGTCCTGAGTCCCCGGGCACCGGGGAGCTGTTTTTT	CASSPESPGTGELFF
-	-	TRBV5-1	TRBJ1-1	TGCGCCAGCAGCTTTCCGGGGGAAGGCACTGAAGCTTTCTTT	CASSFPGEGTEAFF
few	-	TRBV28	TRBJ2-7	TGTGCCAGCAGAGGAGTTTCCGAGCAGTACTTC	CASRGVSEQYF
-	TRBD1	TRBV27	TRBJ2-7	TGTGCCAGCAGTGGCTCACCCGGGACAGAGACTGCCTACGAGCAGTACTTC	CASSGSPGTETAYEQYF
-	-	TRBV7-8	TRBJ2-7	TGTGCCAGCAGCTTAGGGGGAGCCGCCCACGAGCAGTACTTC	CASSLGGAAHEQYF
-	-	TRBV7-2	TRBJ2-7	TGTGCCAGCAGCTTATATCTTTTTGGGCCTAGCGCTACCTACGAGCAGTACTTC	CASSLYLFGPSATYEQYF
-	TRBD2	TRBV14	TRBJ2-5	TGTGCCAGCAGCTTACTGGGCGGGGGGTCCGAGACCCAGTACTTC	CASSLLGGGSETQYF
-	-	TRBV9	TRBJ2-6	TGTGCCAGCAGCAAGTTGGGTCGGTCTGGGGCCAACGTCCTGACTTTC	CASSKLGRSGANVLTF
-	-	TRBV28	TRBJ2-7	TGTGCCAGCAGTTACGGGGGCGCCTACGAGCAGTACTTC	CASSYGGAYEQYF
-	TRBD1	TRBV23-1	TRBJ2-7	TGCGCCAGTACCAGACAGGGGGTTGGCGAGCAGTACTTC	CASTRQGVGEQYF
-	-	TRBV19	TRBJ2-3	TGTGCCAGTAGTACCTTGAGCGGGCACACAGATACGCAGTATTTT	CASSTLSGHTDTQYF
-	-	TRBV7-2	TRBJ2-5	TGTGCCAGCAGCCAGGGACCGCCGATTTGGACCCAGTACTTC	CASSQGPPIWTQYF